Below are 32 T cell receptor beta chains sequenced from a single sample in a study of breast tumors, draining lymph nodes, adjacent tissues. One entry per CDR3 protein, called by TCRdb with MiXCR from the multiplex PCR reads. The sample lists 30,000 to 40,000 distinct CDR3 sequences; about 63% were seen once. Sequences were obtained from breast tumor tissue. The receptors originated from a female donor with breast cancer. Some clones in this sample may be carry-over from other donors' samples.

The chain uses TRBV12-3 or TRBV12-4 and TRBJ2-1, with 10 bases that match TRBD2. There are 15 residues in the CDR3. V gave up 5 bases and J gave up 8 bases; unmatched junction bases: 9. DNA of the CDR3: TGTGCCAGCAGTAGAGCGGGAGGGGGGTTGGATGAGCAGTTCTTC. It yields the protein CASSRAGGGLDEQFF.

V and J are TRBV15 and TRBJ2-1; 10 bases match TRBD2. Germline CDR1 reads LNHNV; CDR2 reads YYDKDF (reference sequence). The ends lost 3 bases at V and 2 bases at J; junction bases unmatched: 4. CDR3 length: 16 residues. The CDR3 reads CATSSLLAGAYNEQFF. Written as DNA, the CDR3 is TGTGCCACCAGCAGCCTCCTAGCGGGGGCCTACAATGAGCAGTTCTTC.

The J gene is TRBJ2-3, the V gene TRBV2; TRBD2 matches 12 bases. Germline loops: CDR1 SNHLY, CDR2 FYNNEI. The CDR3 runs to 17 residues. Trimming at V came to 5 bases and at J to 0 bases, leaving 6 bases not matched to a gene. CDR3: CASSWTSGALSTDTQYF. In nucleotides, the CDR3 is TGTGCCAGCAGTTGGACTAGCGGGGCCCTTAGCACAGATACGCAGTATTTT.

V is TRBV15 and J is TRBJ2-2; tentatively, D is TRBD2 (5 bases). Germline CDR1 is LNHNV and CDR2 is YYDKDF (reference sequence). Deletions cut 3 bases from V and 1 base from J, with 12 bases between. The CDR3 is 16 amino acids. The CDR3 loop is CATSSEGGRNTGELFF. The DNA for the CDR3 is TGTGCCACCAGCAGCGAAGGAGGTCGGAACACCGGGGAGCTGTTTTTT.

The sample holds many counts of this clonotype. J is TRBJ1-3 and V is TRBV6-5; D gene ambiguous. The ends were cut back, 4 bases at V and 5 bases at J, with 12 bases in the middle. CDR3 length equals 14 residues. Germline assignment: CDR1 MNHEY and CDR2 SVGAGI. CDR3 sequence: CASSSGLERNTIYF. CDR3 nucleotides: TGTGCCAGCAGTTCCGGGTTAGAGAGAAACACCATATATTTT.

By frequency in the sample, this clonotype is medium-sized (0.01 to 0.1%). The chain combines TRBV20-1 with TRBJ2-1; 7 nucleotides align to TRBD2. CDR1 is DFQATT, CDR2 SNEGSKA, per germline (reference sequence). The CDR3 sequence is 16 residues long. V shed 1 base and J 0 bases; nucleotides not matched to a gene: 6. CDR3 nucleotide sequence: TGCAGTGCTAGAGCCTTCGGCGGGAGCTCCTACAATGAGCAGTTCTTC. Protein sequence: CSARAFGGSSYNEQFF.

The sample holds one count of this clonotype. This chain uses TRBV2 with TRBJ2-1, with TRBD1 matching 8 bases. Near its end, the DNA agrees better with TRBJ2-7, so the J call may be wrong. The V gene's germline CDR1 is SNHLY and CDR2 FYNNEI. There are 14 residues in the CDR3. For the CDR3, the DNA is TGTGCCAGCAGTGTAACAGGGGGGAACTACGAGCAGTACTTC. Its protein is CASSVTGGNYEQYF.

In the case of this clonotype: A read error is possible here, since a much larger clone lies one base away. The V call is TRBV12-3 or TRBV12-4, the J call TRBJ1-1, with D unclear. The CDR3 length is 14 residues. Trimming took off 3 bases at V and 2 bases at J, with 10 bases between the two ends. In DNA, the CDR3 is TGTGCCAGCAGTTTGGCAGAGGGCAACACTGAAGCTTTCTTT. This gives the protein CASSLAEGNTEAFF.

The chain combines TRBV27 with TRBJ2-5, with 11 bases fitting TRBD1. The CDR3 spans 16 residues. Germline V gene data show CDR1 as MNHEY and CDR2 as SMNVEV (reference sequence). J lost 2 bases, V lost 5 bases, and 7 bases had no gene match. The chain's CDR3 is CASSQLGQGGQETQYF. CDR3 DNA sequence: TGTGCCAGCAGTCAACTGGGACAGGGGGGGCAAGAGACCCAGTACTTC.

CDR3 sequence (DNA): TGTGCCAGCAGCTTAGGTGGGACAGAAGTTTCCCCCCTCCACTTT. Translation gives CASSLGGTEVSPLHF. The chain couples TRBV5-4 to TRBJ1-6, with TRBD1 identical over 7 bases. This CDR3 spans 15 amino acids. Germline loops: CDR1 SGHNT, CDR2 YYREEE (reference sequence). V was pared by 2 bases and J by 13 bases, with 12 bases of the junction left unmatched. Variable domain in full (rest from reference TRBV5-4 and TRBJ1-6): ETGVTQSPTHLIKTRGQQVTLRCSSQSGHNTVSWYQQALGQGPQFIFQYYREEENGRGNFPPRFSGLQFPNYSSELNVNALELDDSALYLCASSLGGTEVSPLHFGNGTRLTVT.

This chain connects TRBV7-9 to TRBJ1-2; D is possibly TRBD1 (5 bases). Germline V gives CDR1 SEHNR, CDR2 FQNEAQ (reference sequence). The CDR3 runs 13 residues. V gave up 6 bases and J gave up 5 bases, with 13 bases separating them. Written as DNA, the CDR3 is TGTGCCAGCAGTGCCGACAGCAATTATGGCTACACCTTC. Its translation is CASSADSNYGYTF.

The chain combines TRBV2 with TRBJ2-7, with D tentatively TRBD1 or TRBD2 (6 bases each). V lost 4 bases and J 1 base, leaving 8 bases between the germline ends. CDR3 length: 13 amino acids. The germline V gene has CDR1 SNHLY and CDR2 FYNNEI. The CDR3 region is CASSGRGSYEQYF. The CDR3 DNA sequence: TGTGCCAGCAGTGGGAGGGGGTCCTACGAGCAGTACTTC.

Concerning this clonotype itself: A read error may account for a junction end that differs from germline. This chain connects TRBV14 to TRBJ1-1; D is uncertain. Germline V gene data show CDR1 as SGHDN and CDR2 as FVKESK. The CDR3 extends over 14 amino acids. The CDR3 DNA reads as TGTGCCAGCTCCCCCCCCAATATGAACACTGAAGCTTACTTT. Residues: CASSPPNMNTEAYF. The full variable domain, with the rest looked up from reference TRBV14 and TRBJ1-1, is EAGVTQFPSHSVIEKGQTVTLRCDPISGHDNLYWYRRVMGKEIKFLLHFVKESKQDESGMPNNRFLAERTGGTYSTLKVQPAELEDSGVYFCASSPPNMNTEAYFGQGTRLTVV.

The V gene is TRBV5-1, the J gene TRBJ1-3, with unresolved D. The CDR3 is made up of 14 amino acids. The V gene's germline CDR1 is SGHRS and CDR2 YFSETQ. Trimming pared 5 bases from V and 4 bases from J, leaving 13 bases between. The CDR3 coding sequence is TGCGCCAGCAGGTCGGGGAGTTCGGGAAACACCATATATTTT. This gives the protein CASRSGSSGNTIYF.

The genes are TRBV14 and TRBJ1-2; D might be TRBD1 (6 bases). Germline values: CDR1 SGHDN, CDR2 FVKESK. This CDR3 has 16 amino acids. Deletions cut 3 bases from V and 4 bases from J, with 18 bases between. This chain's CDR3 is CASSQGGTPRLYGYTF. CDR3 DNA: TGTGCCAGCAGCCAGGGGGGGACACCCAGACTCTATGGCTACACCTTC.

The chain recombines TRBV20-1 with TRBJ1-5, with D possibly being TRBD1 (5 bases). Trimming removed 0 bases from V and 3 bases from J, with 15 bases in between. The germline V gene encodes CDR1 DFQATT and CDR2 SNEGSKA (reference sequence). CDR3 length: 16 residues. The CDR3 DNA follows: TGCAGTGCTAGAGATCCGGATTCAGGGACCAATCAGCCCCAGCATTTT. It is translated as CSARDPDSGTNQPQHF.

The chain combines TRBV7-9 with TRBJ2-1; 10 bases agree with TRBD2. Germline V gene data show CDR1 as SEHNR and CDR2 as FQNEAQ (reference sequence). Trimming at V came to 5 bases and at J to 6 bases, leaving 7 bases not matched to a gene. The length of the CDR3 is 15 residues. This CDR3 is CASSLGSSGSNEQFF. The CDR3 DNA follows: TGTGCCAGCAGCCTAGGGTCTAGCGGGAGCAATGAGCAGTTCTTC.

A word on this clonotype: An end of the junction differs from the germline gene, which may be a read error. This chain links TRBV15 with TRBJ1-6, with unresolved D. Germline CDR1 and CDR2: LNHNV and YYDKDF (reference sequence). This CDR3 comprises 15 residues. The CDR3 DNA sequence: TGTGCCACCAGCCGAGATAGCTCCTATAATTCACCCCTCCACTTT. Translated: CATSRDSSYNSPLHF.

V is TRBV15 and J is TRBJ1-5, with TRBD1 as a possible D gene (6 bases). This CDR3 comprises 15 residues. Germline assignment: CDR1 LNHNV and CDR2 YYDKDF (reference sequence). V lost 4 bases to trimming and J lost 7 bases, with 17 bases between them. The CDR3 bases are TGTGCCACCAGCAAAACAGGGAACAGGAACCAGCCCCAGCATTTT. This codes for CATSKTGNRNQPQHF. Together with reference TRBV15 and TRBJ1-5, the CDR3 gives the full variable domain: DAMVIQNPRYQVTQFGKPVTLSCSQTLNHNVMYWYQQKSSQAPKLLFHYYDKDFNNEADTPDNFQSRRPNTSFCFLDIRSPGLGDTAMYLCATSKTGNRNQPQHFGDGTRLSIL.

This clonotype was counted once. The rearrangement uses TRBV5-6 and TRBJ1-4; D is unresolved. CDR1 is SGHDT, CDR2 YYEEEE, per germline. The CDR3 totals 17 residues. Trimming took 2 bases from V and 3 from J, leaving 17 bases between them. The CDR3 reads CASSFLGYNSPNEKLFF. As DNA, the CDR3 is TGTGCCAGCAGCTTTCTGGGATATAACAGTCCTAATGAAAAACTGTTTTTT.

This clonotype was observed many times. The J gene is TRBJ2-5, the V gene TRBV4-1, with D maybe TRBD2 (7 bases). Germline loops: CDR1 MGHRA, CDR2 YSYEKL. This CDR3 contains 17 residues. The V and J ends lost 1 base and 7 bases respectively, with 22 bases between them. The CDR3 loop is CASSQGGGGTTGGTQYF. The CDR3 nucleotides read TGCGCCAGCAGCCAAGGTGGCGGGGGCACTACGGGGGGGACCCAGTACTTC.

Points on this clonotype: One end of the junction is discordant with germline, which a read error may explain. The CDR3 nucleotides read TGTGCCAGCAGCCCAGGGACGGAGGGACCTAATTCACCCCTCCGCTTT. Its translation: CASSPGTEGPNSPLRF. This sequence joins TRBV9 and TRBJ1-6; tentatively, D is TRBD1 (5 bases). This CDR3 has 16 amino acids. The V gene's germline CDR1 is SGDLS and CDR2 YYNGEE.

This clonotype was counted at least ten times. The genes are TRBV2 and TRBJ2-5; weak D call: TRBD2 (6 bases). V was shortened by 8 bases and J by 4 bases, with 14 bases between the two germline ends. Germline CDR1 is SNHLY and CDR2 is FYNNEI. The CDR3 loop spans 13 amino acids. The CDR3 loop reads CASFTSTRETQYF. The CDR3 DNA is TGTGCCAGCTTTACTAGCACCCGAGAGACCCAGTACTTC.

This clonotype has only a few counts. The V and J genes are TRBV6-1 and TRBJ1-1, with D uncertain. V lost 9 bases to trimming and J lost 1 base, with 9 bases between them. In germline, CDR1 is MNHNS, CDR2 SASEGT. This CDR3 comprises 12 residues. CDR3 DNA: TGTGCCAGTCTCCGGGCGAACACTGAAGCTTTCTTT. This codes for CASLRANTEAFF.

The table lists this clonotype with a few counts. The V call is TRBV10-3, the J call TRBJ1-1; D might be TRBD1 (5 bases). CDR3 length: 14 residues. Germline-derived CDR1 and CDR2 are ENHRY and SYGVKD. Trimming removed 4 bases at V and 2 bases at J, with 11 bases between. The CDR3 DNA sequence: TGTGCCATCAGTGGTCAGGGTTTAAACACTGAAGCTTTCTTT. Amino acids: CAISGQGLNTEAFF.

Points on this clonotype: As the CDR3 is not closed by the conserved phenylalanine or tryptophan, this likely results from a read error. The CDR3 nucleotides are TGTGCCACCAGCAGCGCGGGGAGGGGATACGAGCAGTACCTC. It translates to CATSSAGRGYEQYL. This sequence joins TRBV15 and TRBJ2-7; 7 nucleotides agree with TRBD2. Germline V gene lookup returns CDR1 LNHNV and CDR2 YYDKDF (reference sequence). The CDR3 is 14 residues long. The V and J ends lost 3 bases and 4 bases, in that order; junction bases with no gene match: 6.

The chain combines TRBV20-1 with TRBJ1-6; possibly TRBD1 for D (6 bases). The CDR3 sequence is 15 residues long. Germline V gene lookup returns CDR1 DFQATT and CDR2 SNEGSKA (reference sequence). V was cut by 3 bases and J by 8 bases, with 17 bases left in between. The CDR3 nucleotides read TGCAGTGCTAGCCTAAAAACAGGGTCGGATTCACCCCTCCACTTT. Protein: CSASLKTGSDSPLHF.

The chain combines TRBV20-1 with TRBJ1-5; D call uncertain. The CDR3 spans 14 residues. CDR1 is DFQATT and CDR2 is SNEGSKA in the germline V gene (reference sequence). Between the trimmed V and J ends, which lost 5 bases and 3 bases, there was a span of 14 bases. The CDR3 bases are TGCAGTGCTCGTCGATCCATAACCAATCAGCCCCAGCATTTT. It encodes CSARRSITNQPQHF.

This clonotype was observed a handful of times. The DNA of the CDR3 is TGCGCCAGCAGTCCTATCCCAGGGTCCGGGGAGCTGTTTTTT. It translates to CASSPIPGSGELFF. The genes are TRBV5-1 and TRBJ2-2; possible D gene TRBD1, 5 bases. V was trimmed by 5 bases and J by 6 bases, leaving 14 bases between them. Germline CDR1 is SGHRS and CDR2 is YFSETQ. The CDR3 loop spans 14 amino acids. Full variable domain (rest looked up from reference TRBV5-1 and TRBJ2-2): KAGVTQTPRYLIKTRGQQVTLSCSPISGHRSVSWYQQTPGQGLQFLFEYFSETQRNKGNFPGRFSGRQFSNSRSEMNVSTLELGDSALYLCASSPIPGSGELFFGEGSRLTVL.

V is TRBV6-1 and J is TRBJ1-2, with D tentatively TRBD1 (6 bases). From germline, CDR1 is MNHNS and CDR2 SASEGT. Trimming stripped 2 bases from V and 5 bases from J, with 9 bases between. The CDR3 covers 13 residues. The CDR3: CASSEKGHYGYTF. Here the CDR3 DNA reads TGTGCCAGCAGTGAAAAGGGACATTATGGCTACACCTTC.

V is TRBV4-3 and J is TRBJ1-1, with a tentative D call TRBD1 (5 bases). Germline V CDR1 and CDR2: LGHNA, YSLEER. Trimming took 6 bases from V and 3 from J, leaving 26 bases between them. This CDR3 is 18 amino acids long. CDR3 sequence (DNA): TGCGCCAGCAGTCACTCTTGGGCCGGGGGGAGAGCGGACACTGAAGCTTTCTTT. It is translated as CASSHSWAGGRADTEAFF.

This clonotype is medium-sized (0.01 to 0.1%) by share. This chain connects TRBV7-9 to TRBJ2-5; D unclear. CDR1 is SEHNR and CDR2 is FQNEAQ in the germline V gene (reference sequence). This CDR3 has 14 residues. Deletions cut 1 base from V and 1 base from J, with 7 bases between. CDR3 DNA sequence: TGTGCCAGCAGCTTAGTGGGTTTCCAAGAGACCCAGTACTTC. As protein: CASSLVGFQETQYF.